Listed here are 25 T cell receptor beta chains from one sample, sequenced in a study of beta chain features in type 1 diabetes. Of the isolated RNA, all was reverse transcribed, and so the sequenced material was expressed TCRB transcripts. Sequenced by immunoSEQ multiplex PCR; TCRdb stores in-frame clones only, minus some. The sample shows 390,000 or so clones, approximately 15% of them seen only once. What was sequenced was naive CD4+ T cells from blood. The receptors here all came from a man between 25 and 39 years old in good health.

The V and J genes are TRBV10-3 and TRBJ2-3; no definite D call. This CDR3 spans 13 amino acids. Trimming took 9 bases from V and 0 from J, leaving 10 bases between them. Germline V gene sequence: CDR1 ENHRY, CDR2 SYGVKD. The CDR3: CAINAKSTDTQYF. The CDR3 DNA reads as TGTGCCATAAACGCAAAGAGCACAGATACGCAGTATTTT.

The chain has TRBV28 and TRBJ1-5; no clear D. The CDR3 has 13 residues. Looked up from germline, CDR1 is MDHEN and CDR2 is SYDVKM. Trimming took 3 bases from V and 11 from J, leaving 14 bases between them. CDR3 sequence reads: CASSFEGWGAQHF. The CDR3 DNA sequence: TGTGCCAGCAGTTTTGAGGGTTGGGGAGCCCAGCATTTT.

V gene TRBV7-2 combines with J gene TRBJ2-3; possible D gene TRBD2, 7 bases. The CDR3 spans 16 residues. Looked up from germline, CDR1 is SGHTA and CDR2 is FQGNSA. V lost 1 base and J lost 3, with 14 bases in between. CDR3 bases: TGTGCCAGCAGCTTAGTTTCGGGGGGCCAAACAGATACGCAGTATTTT. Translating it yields CASSLVSGGQTDTQYF.

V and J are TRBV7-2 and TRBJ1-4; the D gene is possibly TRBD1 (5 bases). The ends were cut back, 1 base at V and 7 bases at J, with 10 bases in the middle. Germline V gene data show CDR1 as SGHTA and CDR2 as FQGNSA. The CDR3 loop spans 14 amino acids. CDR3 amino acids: CASSLDSRAEKLFF. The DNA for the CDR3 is TGTGCCAGCAGCTTAGATAGCAGGGCTGAAAAACTGTTTTTT.

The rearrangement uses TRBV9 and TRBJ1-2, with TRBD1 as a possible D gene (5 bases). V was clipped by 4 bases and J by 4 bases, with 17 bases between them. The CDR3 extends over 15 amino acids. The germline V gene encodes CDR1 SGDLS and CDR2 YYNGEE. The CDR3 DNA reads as TGTGCCAGCAGCCCCGGACAATCGGTGCTCTATGGCTACACCTTC. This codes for CASSPGQSVLYGYTF. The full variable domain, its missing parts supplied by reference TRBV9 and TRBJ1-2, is DSGVTQTPKHLITATGQRVTLRCSPRSGDLSVYWYQQSLDQGLQFLIQYYNGEERAKGNILERFSAQQFPDLHSELNLSSLELGDSALYFCASSPGQSVLYGYTFGSGTRLTVV.

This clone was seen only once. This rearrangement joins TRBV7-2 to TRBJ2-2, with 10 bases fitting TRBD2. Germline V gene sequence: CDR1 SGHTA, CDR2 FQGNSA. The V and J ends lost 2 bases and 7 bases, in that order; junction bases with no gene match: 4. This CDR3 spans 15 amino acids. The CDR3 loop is CASSLSLAGVGELFF. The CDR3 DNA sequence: TGTGCCAGCAGCTTAAGTCTAGCGGGAGTCGGGGAGCTGTTTTTT.

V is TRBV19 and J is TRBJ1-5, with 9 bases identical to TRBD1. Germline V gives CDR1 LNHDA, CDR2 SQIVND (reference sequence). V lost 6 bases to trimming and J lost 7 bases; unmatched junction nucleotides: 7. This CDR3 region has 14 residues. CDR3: CASSSRTGEQPQHF. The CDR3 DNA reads TGTGCCAGTAGCTCCCGGACAGGGGAACAGCCCCAGCATTTT.

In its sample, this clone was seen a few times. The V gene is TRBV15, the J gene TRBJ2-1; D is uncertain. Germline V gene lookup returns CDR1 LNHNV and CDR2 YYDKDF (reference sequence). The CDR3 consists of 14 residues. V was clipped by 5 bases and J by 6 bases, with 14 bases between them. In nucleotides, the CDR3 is TGTGCCACCAGCTTCAGAGGTATTAGCAATGAGCAGTTCTTC. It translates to CATSFRGISNEQFF.

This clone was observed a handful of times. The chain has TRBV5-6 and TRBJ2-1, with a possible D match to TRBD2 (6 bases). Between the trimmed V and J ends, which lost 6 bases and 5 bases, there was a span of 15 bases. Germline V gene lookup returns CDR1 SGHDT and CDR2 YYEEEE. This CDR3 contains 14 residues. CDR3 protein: CASMLRGGHNEQFF. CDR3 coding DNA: TGTGCCAGCATGCTTAGGGGAGGCCACAATGAGCAGTTCTTC.

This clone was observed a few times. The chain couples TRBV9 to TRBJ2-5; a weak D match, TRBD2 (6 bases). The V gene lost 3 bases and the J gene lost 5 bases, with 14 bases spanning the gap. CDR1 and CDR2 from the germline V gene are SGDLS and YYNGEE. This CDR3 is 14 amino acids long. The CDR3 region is CASSATGLRETQYF. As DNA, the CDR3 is TGTGCCAGCAGCGCAACGGGACTTCGGGAGACCCAGTACTTC.

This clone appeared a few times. CDR3: CSGRANEKLFF. The DNA of the CDR3 is TGCAGCGGTAGGGCTAATGAAAAACTGTTTTTT. The rearrangement uses TRBV29-1 and TRBJ1-4; D gene ambiguous. Germline V gene sequence: CDR1 SQVTM, CDR2 ANQGSEA. Trimming cost V 7 bases and J 3 bases, with 6 bases left between them. CDR3 length: 11 amino acids. The full variable domain, completed using reference TRBV29-1 and TRBJ1-4, is SAVISQKPSRDICQRGTSLTIQCQVDSQVTMMFWYRQQPGQSLTLIATANQGSEATYESGFVIDKFPISRPNLTFSTLTVSNMSPEDSSIYLCSGRANEKLFFGSGTQLSVL.

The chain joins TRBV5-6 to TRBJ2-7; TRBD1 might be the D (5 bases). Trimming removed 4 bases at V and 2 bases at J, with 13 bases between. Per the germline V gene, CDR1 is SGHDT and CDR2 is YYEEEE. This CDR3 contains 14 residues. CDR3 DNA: TGTGCCAGCAGCCCGATCGACAGAGCCTACGAGCAGTACTTC. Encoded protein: CASSPIDRAYEQYF. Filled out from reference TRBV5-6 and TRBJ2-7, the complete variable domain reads DAGVTQSPTHLIKTRGQQVTLRCSPKSGHDTVSWYQQALGQGPQFIFQYYEEEERQRGNFPDRFSGHQFPNYSSELNVNALLLGDSALYLCASSPIDRAYEQYFGPGTRLTVT.

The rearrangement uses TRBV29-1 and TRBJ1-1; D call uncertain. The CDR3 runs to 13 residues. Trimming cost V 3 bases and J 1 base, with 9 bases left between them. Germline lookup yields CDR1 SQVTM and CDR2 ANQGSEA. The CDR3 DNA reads TGCAGCGTTGAGGGCCGTCAGAACACTGAAGCTTTCTTT. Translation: CSVEGRQNTEAFF.

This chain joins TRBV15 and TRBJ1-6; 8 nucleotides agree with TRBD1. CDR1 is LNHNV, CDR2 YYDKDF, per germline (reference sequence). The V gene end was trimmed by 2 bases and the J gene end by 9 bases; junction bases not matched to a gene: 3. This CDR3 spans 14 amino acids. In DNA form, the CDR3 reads TGTGCCACCAGCAGATACAGGGGGGGTTCACCCCTCCACTTT. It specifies CATSRYRGGSPLHF.

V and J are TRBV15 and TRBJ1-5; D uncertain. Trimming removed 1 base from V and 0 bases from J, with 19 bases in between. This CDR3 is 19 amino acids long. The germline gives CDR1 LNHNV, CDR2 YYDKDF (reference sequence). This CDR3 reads CATSRASSAWRDSNQPQHF. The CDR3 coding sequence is TGTGCCACCAGCAGAGCTTCCTCGGCATGGAGAGATAGCAATCAGCCCCAGCATTTT.

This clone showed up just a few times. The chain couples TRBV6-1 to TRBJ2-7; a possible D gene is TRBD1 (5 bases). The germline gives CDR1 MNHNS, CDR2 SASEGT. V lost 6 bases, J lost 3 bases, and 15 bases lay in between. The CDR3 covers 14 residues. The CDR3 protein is CASSGITGIYEQYV. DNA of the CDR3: TGTGCCAGCAGCGGTATTACAGGAATCTACGAGCAGTACGTC.

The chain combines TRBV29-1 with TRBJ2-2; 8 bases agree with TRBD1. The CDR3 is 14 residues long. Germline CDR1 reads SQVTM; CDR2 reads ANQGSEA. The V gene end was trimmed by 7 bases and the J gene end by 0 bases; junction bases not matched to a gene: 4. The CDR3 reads CSARTGPNTGELFF. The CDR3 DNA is TGCAGCGCCAGGACAGGGCCGAACACCGGGGAGCTGTTTTTT.

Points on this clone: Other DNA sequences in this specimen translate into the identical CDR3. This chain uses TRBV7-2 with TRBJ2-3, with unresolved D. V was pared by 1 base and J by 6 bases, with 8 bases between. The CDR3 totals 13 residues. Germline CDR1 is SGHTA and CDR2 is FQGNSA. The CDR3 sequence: CASSLGGRDTQYF. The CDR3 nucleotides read TGTGCCAGCAGCTTAGGGGGTAGGGATACGCAGTATTTT.

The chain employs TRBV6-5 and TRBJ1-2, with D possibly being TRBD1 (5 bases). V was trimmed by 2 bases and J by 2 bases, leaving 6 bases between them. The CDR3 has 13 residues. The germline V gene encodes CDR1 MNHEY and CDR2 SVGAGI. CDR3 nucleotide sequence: TGTGCCAGCAGTTACGGGGACAACTATGGCTACACCTTC. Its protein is CASSYGDNYGYTF.

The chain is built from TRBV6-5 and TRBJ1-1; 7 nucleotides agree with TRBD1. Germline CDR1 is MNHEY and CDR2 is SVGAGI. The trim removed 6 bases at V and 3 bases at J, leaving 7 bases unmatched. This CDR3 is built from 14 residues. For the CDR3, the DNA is TGTGCCAGCAGCAAGCCACAGGGGTACACTGAAGCTTTCTTT. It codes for CASSKPQGYTEAFF.

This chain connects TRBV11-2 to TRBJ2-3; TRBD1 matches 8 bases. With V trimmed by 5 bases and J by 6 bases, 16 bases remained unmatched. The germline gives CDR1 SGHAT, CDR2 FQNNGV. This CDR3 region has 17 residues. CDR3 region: CASSVTPSNRGWDTQYF. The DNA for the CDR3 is TGTGCCAGCAGCGTAACACCATCCAACAGGGGGTGGGATACGCAGTATTTT.

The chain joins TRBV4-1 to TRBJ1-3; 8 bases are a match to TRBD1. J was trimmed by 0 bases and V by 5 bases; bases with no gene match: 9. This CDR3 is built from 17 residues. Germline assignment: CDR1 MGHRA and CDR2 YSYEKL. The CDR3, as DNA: TGCGCCAGCAGCGCTCGACAGGGGTTGAGCTCTGGAAACACCATATATTTT. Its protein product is CASSARQGLSSGNTIYF.

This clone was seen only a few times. The CDR3 nucleotides are TGTGCCAGCGGAATATCGGGAGTCTACAATGAGCAGTTCTTC. Protein sequence: CASGISGVYNEQFF. The chain links TRBV7-9 to TRBJ2-1; D perhaps matches TRBD2 (6 bases). V shed 8 bases and J shed 3 bases, with 14 bases lying between them. This CDR3 region has 14 residues. The V gene's germline CDR1 is SEHNR and CDR2 FQNEAQ (reference sequence).

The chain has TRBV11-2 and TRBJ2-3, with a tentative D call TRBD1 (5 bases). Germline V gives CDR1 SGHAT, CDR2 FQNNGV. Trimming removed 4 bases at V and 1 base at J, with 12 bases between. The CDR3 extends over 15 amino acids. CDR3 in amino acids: CASSWALRGTDTQYF. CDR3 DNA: TGTGCCAGCAGCTGGGCCCTCAGGGGCACAGATACGCAGTATTTT. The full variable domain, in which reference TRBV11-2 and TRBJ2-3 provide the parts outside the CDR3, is EAGVAQSPRYKIIEKRQSVAFWCNPISGHATLYWYQQILGQGPKLLIQFQNNGVVDDSQLPKDRFSAERLKGVDSTLKIQPAKLEDSAVYLCASSWALRGTDTQYFGPGTRLTVL.

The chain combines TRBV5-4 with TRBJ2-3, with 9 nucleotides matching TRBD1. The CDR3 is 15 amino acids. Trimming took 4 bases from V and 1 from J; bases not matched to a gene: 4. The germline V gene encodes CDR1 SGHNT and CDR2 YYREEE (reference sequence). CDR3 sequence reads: CASSPTGGGTDTQYF. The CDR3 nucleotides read TGTGCCAGCAGCCCTACAGGGGGCGGCACAGATACGCAGTATTTT.